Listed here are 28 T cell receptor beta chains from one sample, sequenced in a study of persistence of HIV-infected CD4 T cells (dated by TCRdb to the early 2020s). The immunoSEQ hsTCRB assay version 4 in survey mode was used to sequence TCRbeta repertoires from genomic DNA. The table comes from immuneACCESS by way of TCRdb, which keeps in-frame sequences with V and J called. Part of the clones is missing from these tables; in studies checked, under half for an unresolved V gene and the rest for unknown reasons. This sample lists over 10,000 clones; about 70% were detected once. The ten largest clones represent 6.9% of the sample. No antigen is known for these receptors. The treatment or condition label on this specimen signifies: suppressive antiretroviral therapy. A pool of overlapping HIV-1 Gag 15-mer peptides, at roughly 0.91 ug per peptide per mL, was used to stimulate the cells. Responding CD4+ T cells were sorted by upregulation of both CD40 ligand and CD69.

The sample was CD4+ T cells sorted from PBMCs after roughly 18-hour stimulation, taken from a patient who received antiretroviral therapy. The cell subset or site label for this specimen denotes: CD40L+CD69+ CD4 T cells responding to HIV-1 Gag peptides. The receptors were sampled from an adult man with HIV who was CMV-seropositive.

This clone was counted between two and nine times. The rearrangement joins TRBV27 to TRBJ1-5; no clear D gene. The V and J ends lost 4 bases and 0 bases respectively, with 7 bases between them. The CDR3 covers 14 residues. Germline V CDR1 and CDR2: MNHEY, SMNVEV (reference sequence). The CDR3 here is CASSSGYSNQPQHF. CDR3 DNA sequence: TGTGCCAGCAGTTCAGGATATAGCAATCAGCCCCAGCATTTT.

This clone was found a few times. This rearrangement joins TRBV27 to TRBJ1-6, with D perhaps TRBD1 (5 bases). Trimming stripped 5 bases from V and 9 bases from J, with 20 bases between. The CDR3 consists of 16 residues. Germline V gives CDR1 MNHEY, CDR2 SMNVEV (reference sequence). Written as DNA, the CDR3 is TGTGCCAGCAGTCCCCGGGGGGGTTCTGGGTCTTCACCCCTCCACTTT. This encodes CASSPRGGSGSSPLHF.

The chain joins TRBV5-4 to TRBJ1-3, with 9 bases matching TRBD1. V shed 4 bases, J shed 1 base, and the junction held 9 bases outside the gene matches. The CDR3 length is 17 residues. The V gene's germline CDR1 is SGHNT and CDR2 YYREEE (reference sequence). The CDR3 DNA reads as TGTGCCAGCAGCGGTCGAACAGGGGGCCGGTCTGGAAACACCATATATTTT. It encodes CASSGRTGGRSGNTIYF.

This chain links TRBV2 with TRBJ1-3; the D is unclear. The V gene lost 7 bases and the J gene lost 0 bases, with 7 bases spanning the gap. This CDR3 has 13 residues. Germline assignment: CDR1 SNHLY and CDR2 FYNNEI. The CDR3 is CASNRLSGNTIYF. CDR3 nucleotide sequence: TGTGCCAGCAATCGACTCTCTGGAAACACCATATATTTT.

As DNA, the CDR3 is TGTGCCAGCTCACCCGCCGGGAGCAATATAAATTCACCCCTCCACTTT. This encodes CASSPAGSNINSPLHF. V usage is TRBV18 and J usage is TRBJ1-6, with D unclear. The V gene lost 3 bases and the J gene lost 7 bases, with 16 bases spanning the gap. This CDR3 is built from 16 residues. Germline CDR1 reads KGHSH; CDR2 reads LQKENI.

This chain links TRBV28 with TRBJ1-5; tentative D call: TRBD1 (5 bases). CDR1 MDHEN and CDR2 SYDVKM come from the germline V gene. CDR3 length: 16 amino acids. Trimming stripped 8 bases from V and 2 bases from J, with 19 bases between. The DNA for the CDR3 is TGTGCCAGCCGCGCATATGGGACGCCCGGCAATCAGCCCCAGCATTTT. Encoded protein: CASRAYGTPGNQPQHF.

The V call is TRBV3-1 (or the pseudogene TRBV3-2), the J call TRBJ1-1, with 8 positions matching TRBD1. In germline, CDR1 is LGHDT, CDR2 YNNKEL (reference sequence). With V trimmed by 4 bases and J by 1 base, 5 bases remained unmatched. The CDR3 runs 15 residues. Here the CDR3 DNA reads TGTGCCAGCAGCCGGTGGGACAGGTCGAACACTGAAGCTTTCTTT. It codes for CASSRWDRSNTEAFF.

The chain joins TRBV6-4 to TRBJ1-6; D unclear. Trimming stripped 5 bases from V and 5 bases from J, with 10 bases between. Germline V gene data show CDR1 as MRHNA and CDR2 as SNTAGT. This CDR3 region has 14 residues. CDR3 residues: CASSPRGDNSPLHF. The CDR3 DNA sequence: TGTGCCAGCAGTCCCCGGGGTGATAATTCACCCCTCCACTTT.

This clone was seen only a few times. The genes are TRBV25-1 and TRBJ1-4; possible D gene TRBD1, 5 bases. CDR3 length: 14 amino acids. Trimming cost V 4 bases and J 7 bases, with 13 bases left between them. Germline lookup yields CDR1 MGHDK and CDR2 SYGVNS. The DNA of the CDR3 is TGTGCCAGCAGTGTTGGGGGAACGGCTGAAAAACTGTTTTTT. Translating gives CASSVGGTAEKLFF. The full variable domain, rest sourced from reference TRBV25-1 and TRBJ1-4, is EADIYQTPRYLVIGTGKKITLECSQTMGHDKMYWYQQDPGMELHLIHYSYGVNSTEKGDLSSESTVSRIRTEHFPLTLESARPSHTSQYLCASSVGGTAEKLFFGSGTQLSVL.

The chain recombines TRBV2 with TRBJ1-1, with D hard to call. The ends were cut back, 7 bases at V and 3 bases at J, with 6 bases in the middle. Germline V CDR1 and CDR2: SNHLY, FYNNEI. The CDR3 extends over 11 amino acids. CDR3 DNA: TGTGCCAGCAAGATAGACACTGAAGCTTTCTTT. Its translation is CASKIDTEAFF.

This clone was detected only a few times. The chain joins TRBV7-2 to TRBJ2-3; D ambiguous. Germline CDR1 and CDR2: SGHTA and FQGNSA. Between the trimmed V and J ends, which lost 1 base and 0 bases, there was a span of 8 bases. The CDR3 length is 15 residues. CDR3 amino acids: CASSLEASSTDTQYF. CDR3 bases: TGTGCCAGCAGCTTAGAGGCGTCTAGCACAGATACGCAGTATTTT.

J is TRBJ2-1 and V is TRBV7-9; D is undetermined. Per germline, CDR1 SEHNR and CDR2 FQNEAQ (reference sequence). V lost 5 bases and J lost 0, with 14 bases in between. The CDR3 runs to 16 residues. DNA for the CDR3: TGTGCCAGCAGCCCTCTTTTGAGGAGCTCCTACAATGAGCAGTTCTTC. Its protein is CASSPLLRSSYNEQFF.

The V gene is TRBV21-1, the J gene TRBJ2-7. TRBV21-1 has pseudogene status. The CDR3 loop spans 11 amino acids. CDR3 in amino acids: CASSKADEQYF. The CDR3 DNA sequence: TGTGCCAGCAGCAAAGCGGACGAGCAGTACTTC.

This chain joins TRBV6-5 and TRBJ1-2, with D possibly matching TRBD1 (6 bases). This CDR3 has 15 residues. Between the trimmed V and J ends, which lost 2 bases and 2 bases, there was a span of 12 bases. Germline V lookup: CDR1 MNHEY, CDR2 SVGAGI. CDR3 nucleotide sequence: TGTGCCAGCAGTTACGATGGGACAAGGAACTATGGCTACACCTTC. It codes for CASSYDGTRNYGYTF.

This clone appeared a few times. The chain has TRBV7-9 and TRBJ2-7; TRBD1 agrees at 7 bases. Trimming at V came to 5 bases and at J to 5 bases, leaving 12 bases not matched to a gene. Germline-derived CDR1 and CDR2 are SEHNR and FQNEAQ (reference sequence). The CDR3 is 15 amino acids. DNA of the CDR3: TGTGCCAGCAGCCCCGGGGACAGAAAACACCACGAGCAGTACTTC. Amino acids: CASSPGDRKHHEQYF.

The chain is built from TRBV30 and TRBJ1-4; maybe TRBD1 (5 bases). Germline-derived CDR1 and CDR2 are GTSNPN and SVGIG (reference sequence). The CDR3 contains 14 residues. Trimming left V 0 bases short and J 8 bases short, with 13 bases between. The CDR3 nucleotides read TGTGCCTGGAGTGTTGTCAGGGCAGGCGAAAAACTGTTTTTT. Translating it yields CAWSVVRAGEKLFF. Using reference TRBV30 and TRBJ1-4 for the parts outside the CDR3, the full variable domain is SQTIHQWPATLVQPVGSPLSLECTVEGTSNPNLYWYRQAAGRGLQLLFYSVGIGQISSEVPQNLSASRPQDRQFILSSKKLLLSDSGFYLCAWSVVRAGEKLFFGSGTQLSVL.

The CDR3 loop is CASSTRGLQPQHF. The CDR3 region has the DNA TGTGCCAGCAGTACCAGGGGGCTTCAGCCCCAGCATTTT. V gene TRBV2 combines with J gene TRBJ1-5, with TRBD1 matching 8 bases. The CDR3 is 13 amino acids. CDR1 SNHLY and CDR2 FYNNEI come from the germline V gene. The ends lost 5 bases at V and 6 bases at J; junction bases unmatched: 3.

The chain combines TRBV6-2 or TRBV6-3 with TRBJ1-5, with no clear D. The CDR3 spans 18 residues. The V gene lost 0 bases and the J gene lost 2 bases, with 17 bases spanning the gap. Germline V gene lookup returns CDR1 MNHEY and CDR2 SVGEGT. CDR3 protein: CASSYSRVWGKGNQPQHF. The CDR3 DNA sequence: TGTGCCAGCAGTTACTCGAGGGTCTGGGGAAAAGGCAATCAGCCCCAGCATTTT.

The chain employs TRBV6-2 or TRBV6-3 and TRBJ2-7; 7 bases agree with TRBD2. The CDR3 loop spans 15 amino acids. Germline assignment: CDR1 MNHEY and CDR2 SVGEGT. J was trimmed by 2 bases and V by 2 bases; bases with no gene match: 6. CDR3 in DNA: TGTGCCAGCAGTTACCTCGGAGCGGGGCCCTACGAGCAGTACTTC. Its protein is CASSYLGAGPYEQYF.

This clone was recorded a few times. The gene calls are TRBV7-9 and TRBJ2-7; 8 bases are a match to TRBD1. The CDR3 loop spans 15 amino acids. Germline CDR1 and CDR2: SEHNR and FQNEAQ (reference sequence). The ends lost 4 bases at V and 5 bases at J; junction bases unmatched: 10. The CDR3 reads CASSYRTGPSDEQYF. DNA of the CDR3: TGTGCCAGCAGCTACAGGACAGGGCCGTCCGACGAGCAGTACTTC.

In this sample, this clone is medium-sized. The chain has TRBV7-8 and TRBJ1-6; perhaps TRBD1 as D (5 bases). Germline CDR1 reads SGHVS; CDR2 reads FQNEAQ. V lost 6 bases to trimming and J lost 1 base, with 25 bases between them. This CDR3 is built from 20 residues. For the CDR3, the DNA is TGTGCCAGCAGTATACACTCAAGGCAGGGAAGGAGGTCCTATAATTCACCCCTCCACTTT. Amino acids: CASSIHSRQGRRSYNSPLHF.

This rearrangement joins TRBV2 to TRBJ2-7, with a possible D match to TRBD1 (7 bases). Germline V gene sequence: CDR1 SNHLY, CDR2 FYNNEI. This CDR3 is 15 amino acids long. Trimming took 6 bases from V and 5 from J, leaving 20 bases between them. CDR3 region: CASRKGQQGGNEQYF. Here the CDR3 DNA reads TGTGCCAGCAGAAAGGGACAGCAGGGGGGAAACGAGCAGTACTTC.

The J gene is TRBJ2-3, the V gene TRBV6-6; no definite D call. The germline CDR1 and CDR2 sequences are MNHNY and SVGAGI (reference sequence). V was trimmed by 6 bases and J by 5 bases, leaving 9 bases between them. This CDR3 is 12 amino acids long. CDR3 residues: CASSLLGDTQYF. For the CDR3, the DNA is TGTGCCAGCAGCCTCCTAGGAGATACGCAGTATTTT.

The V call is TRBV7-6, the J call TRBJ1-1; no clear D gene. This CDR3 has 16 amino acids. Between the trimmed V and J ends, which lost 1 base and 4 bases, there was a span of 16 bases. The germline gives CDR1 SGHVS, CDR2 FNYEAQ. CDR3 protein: CASSLDRVARGTEAFF. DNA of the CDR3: TGTGCCAGCAGCTTAGATCGCGTGGCTAGAGGCACTGAAGCTTTCTTT.

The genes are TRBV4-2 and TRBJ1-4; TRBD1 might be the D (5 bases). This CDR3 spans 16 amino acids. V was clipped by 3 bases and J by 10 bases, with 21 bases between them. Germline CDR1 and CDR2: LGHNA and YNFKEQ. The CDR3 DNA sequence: TGTGCCAGCAGCCAGGAGGTTGGGACCCCTAAGGCAAAACTGTTTTTT. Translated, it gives CASSQEVGTPKAKLFF.

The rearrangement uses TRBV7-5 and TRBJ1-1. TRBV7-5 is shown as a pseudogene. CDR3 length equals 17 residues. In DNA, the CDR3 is TGTGCCAGAAGCTTAGCGCGGGGAAAACAGACGAACACTGAAGCTTTCTTT. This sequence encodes CARSLARGKQTNTEAFF.

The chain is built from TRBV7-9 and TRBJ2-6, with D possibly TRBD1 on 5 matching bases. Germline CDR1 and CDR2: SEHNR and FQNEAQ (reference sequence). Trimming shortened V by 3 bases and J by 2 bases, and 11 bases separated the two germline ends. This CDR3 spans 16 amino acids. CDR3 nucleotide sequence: TGTGCCAGCAGCTTTACAGGTGCCACTGGGGCCAACGTCCTGACTTTC. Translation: CASSFTGATGANVLTF.

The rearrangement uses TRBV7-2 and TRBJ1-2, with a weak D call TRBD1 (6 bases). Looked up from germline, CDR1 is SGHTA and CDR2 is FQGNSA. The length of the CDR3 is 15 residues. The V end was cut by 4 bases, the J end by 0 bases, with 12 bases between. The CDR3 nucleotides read TGTGCCAGCAGCTCGACCGGGACACCTAACTATGGCTACACCTTC. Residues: CASSSTGTPNYGYTF.